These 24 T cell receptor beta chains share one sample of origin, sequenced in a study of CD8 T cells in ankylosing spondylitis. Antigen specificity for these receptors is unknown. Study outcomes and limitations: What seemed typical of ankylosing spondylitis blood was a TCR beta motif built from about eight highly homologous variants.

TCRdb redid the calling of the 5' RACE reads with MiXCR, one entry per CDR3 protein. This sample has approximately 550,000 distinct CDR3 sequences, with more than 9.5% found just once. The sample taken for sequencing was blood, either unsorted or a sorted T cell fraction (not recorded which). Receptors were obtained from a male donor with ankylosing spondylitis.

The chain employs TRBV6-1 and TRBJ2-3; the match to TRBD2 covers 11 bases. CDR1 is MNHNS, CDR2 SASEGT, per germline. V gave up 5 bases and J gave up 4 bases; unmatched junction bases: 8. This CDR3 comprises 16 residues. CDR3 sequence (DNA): TGTGCCAGCAGTCCGGTTTTAGCGGGAGGGTCAGATACGCAGTATTTT. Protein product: CASSPVLAGGSDTQYF.

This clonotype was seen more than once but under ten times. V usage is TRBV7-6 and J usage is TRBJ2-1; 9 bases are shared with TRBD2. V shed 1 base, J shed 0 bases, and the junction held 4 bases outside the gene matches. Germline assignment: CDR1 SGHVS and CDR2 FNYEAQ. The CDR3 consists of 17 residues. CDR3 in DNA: TGTGCCAGCAGCTTAGGCCTAGCGGGGCCCTCCTACAATGAGCAGTTCTTC. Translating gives CASSLGLAGPSYNEQFF.

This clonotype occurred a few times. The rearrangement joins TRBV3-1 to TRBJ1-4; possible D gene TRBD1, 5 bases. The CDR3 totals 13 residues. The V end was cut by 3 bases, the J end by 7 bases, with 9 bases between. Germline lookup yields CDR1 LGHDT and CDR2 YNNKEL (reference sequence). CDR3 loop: CASSHRRGEKLFF. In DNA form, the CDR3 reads TGTGCCAGCAGCCATAGGAGGGGTGAAAAACTGTTTTTT.

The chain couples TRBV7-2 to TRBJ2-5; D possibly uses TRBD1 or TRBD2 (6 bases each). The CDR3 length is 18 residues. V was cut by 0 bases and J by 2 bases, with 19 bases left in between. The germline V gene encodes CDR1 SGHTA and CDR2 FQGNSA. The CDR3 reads CASSLAGGGGRQQETQYF. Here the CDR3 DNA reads TGTGCCAGCAGCTTAGCGGGCGGAGGGGGACGGCAGCAAGAGACCCAGTACTTC.

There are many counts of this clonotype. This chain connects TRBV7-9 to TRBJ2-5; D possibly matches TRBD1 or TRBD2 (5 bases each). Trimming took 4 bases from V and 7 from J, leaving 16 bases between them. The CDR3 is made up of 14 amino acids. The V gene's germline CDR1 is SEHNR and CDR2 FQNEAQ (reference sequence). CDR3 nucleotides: TGTGCCAGCAGCTCCCCCGGGACCACAGGGACCCAGTACTTC. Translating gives CASSSPGTTGTQYF.

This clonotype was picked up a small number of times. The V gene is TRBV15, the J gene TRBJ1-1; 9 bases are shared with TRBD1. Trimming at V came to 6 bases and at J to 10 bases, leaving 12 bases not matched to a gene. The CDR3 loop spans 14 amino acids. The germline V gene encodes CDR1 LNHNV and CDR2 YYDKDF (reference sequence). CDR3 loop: CATSRDRVPRGAFF. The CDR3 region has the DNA TGTGCCACCAGTAGGGACAGGGTCCCTCGGGGAGCTTTCTTT.

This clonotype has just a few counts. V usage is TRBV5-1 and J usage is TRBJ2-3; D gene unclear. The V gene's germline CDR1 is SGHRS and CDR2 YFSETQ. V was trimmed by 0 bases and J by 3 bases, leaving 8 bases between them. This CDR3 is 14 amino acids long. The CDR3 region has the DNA TGCGCCAGCAGCTTGGCCCCCCAAACAGATACGCAGTATTTT. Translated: CASSLAPQTDTQYF.

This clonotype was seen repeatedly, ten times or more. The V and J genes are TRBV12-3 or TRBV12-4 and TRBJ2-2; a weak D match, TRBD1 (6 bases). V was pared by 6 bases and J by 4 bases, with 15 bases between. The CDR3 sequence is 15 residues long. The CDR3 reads CASRATGSFTGELFF. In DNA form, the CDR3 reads TGTGCCAGCAGGGCCACAGGGAGTTTCACCGGGGAGCTGTTTTTT.

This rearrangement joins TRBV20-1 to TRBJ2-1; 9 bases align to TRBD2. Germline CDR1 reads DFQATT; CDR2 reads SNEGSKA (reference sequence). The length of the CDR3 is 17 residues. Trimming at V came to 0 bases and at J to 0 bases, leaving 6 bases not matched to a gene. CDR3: CSARDPSGASSYNEQFF. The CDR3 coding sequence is TGCAGTGCTAGAGATCCTAGCGGGGCTAGCTCCTACAATGAGCAGTTCTTC.

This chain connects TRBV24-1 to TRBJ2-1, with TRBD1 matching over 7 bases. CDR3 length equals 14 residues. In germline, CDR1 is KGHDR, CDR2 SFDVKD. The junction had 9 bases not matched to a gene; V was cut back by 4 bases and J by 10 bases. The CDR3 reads CATSDPTGYKEQFF. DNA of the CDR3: TGTGCCACCAGTGACCCGACAGGGTATAAGGAGCAGTTCTTC.

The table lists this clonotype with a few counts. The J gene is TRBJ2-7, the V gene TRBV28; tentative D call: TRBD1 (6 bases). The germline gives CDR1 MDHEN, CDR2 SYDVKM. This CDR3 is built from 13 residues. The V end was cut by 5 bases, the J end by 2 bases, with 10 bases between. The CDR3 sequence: CASSPGETYEQYV. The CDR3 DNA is TGTGCCAGCAGTCCAGGGGAGACCTACGAGCAGTACGTC.

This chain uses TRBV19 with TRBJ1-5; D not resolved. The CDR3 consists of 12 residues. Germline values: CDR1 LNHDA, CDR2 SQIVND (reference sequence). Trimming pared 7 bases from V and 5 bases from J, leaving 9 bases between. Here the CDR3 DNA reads TGTGCCAGTAAGAGGCCTGATCAGCCCCAGCATTTT. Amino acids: CASKRPDQPQHF.

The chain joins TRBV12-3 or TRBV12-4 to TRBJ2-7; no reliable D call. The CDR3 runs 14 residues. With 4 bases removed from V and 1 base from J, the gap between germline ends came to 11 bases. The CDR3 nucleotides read TGTGCCAGCAGTTCGACCGTTACTTCCTACGAGCAGTACTTC. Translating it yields CASSSTVTSYEQYF.

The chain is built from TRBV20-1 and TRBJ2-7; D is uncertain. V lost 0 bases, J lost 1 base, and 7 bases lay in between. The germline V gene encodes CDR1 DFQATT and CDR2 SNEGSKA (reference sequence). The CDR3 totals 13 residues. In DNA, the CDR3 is TGCAGTGCTAGAGATAAAGGATCCTACGAGCAGTACGTC. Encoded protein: CSARDKGSYEQYV.

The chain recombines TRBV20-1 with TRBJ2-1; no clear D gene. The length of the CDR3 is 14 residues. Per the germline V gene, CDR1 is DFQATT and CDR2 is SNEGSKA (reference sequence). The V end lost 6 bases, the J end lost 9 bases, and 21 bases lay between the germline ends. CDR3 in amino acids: CSAQLGNPKAEQFF. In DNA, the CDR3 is TGCAGTGCCCAGCTGGGGAACCCTAAGGCTGAGCAGTTCTTC.

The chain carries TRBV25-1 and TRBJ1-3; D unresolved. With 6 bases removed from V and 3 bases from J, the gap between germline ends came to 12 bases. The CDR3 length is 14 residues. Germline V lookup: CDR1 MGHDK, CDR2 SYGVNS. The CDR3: CASSAPGDGNTIYF. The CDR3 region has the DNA TGTGCCAGCAGCGCCCCAGGTGATGGAAACACCATATATTTT.

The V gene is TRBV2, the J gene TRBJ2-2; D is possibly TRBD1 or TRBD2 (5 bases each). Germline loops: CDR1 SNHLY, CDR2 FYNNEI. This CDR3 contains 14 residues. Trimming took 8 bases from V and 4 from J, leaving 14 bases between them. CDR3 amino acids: CASEGPWGTGELFF. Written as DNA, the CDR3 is TGTGCCAGCGAGGGGCCATGGGGCACCGGGGAGCTGTTTTTT.

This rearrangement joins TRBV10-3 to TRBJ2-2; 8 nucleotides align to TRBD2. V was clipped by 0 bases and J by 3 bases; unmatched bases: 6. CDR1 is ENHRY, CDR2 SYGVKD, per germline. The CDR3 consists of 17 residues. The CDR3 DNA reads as TGTGCCATCAGTGAGTCGATCGGGGGGGCCGACACCGGGGAGCTGTTTTTT. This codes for CAISESIGGADTGELFF.

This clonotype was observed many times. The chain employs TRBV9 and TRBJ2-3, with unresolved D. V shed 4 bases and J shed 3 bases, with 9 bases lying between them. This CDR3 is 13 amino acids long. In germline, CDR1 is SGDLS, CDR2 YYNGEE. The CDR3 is CASSPRVTDTQYF. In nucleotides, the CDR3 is TGTGCCAGCAGCCCCCGGGTTACAGATACGCAGTATTTT.

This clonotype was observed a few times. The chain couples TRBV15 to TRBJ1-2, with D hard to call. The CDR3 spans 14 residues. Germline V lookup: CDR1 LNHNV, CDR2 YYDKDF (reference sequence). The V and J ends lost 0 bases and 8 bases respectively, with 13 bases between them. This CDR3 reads CATSREEGLGGYTF. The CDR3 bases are TGTGCCACCAGCAGAGAAGAAGGTCTCGGCGGCTACACCTTC.

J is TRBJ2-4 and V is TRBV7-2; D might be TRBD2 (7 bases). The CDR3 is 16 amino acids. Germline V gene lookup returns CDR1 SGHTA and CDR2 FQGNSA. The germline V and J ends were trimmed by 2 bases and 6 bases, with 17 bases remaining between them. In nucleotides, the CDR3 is TGTGCCAGCAGCTTATGGGGGAGGGGGGTTGGAAACATTCAGTACTTC. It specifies CASSLWGRGVGNIQYF. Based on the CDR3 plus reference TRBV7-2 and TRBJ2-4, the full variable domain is GAGVSQSPSNKVTEKGKDVELRCDPISGHTALYWYRQSLGQGLEFLIYFQGNSAPDKSGLPSDRFSAERTGGSVSTLTIQRTQQEDSAVYLCASSLWGRGVGNIQYFGAGTRLSVL.

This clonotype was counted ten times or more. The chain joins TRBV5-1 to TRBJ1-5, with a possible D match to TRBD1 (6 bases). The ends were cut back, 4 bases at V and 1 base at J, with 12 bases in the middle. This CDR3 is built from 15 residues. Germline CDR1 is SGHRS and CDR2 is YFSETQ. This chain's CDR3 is CASSINGQSNQPQHF. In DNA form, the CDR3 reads TGCGCCAGCAGCATAAACGGACAGAGCAATCAGCCCCAGCATTTT.

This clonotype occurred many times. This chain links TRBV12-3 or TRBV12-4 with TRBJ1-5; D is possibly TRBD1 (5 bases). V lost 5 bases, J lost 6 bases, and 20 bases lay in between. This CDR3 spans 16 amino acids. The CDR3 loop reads CASSPRGRVASQPQHF. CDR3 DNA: TGTGCCAGCAGTCCCCGGGGCAGGGTGGCGAGTCAGCCCCAGCATTTT.

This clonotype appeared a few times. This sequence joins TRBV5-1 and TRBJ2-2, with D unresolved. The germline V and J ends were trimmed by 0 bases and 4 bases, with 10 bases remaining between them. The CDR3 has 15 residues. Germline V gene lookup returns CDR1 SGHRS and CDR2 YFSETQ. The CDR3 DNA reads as TGCGCCAGCAGCTTGGGCAGGTTCTTCACCGGGGAGCTGTTTTTT. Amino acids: CASSLGRFFTGELFF.